Listed here are 21 T cell receptor beta chains from one sample, sequenced in a study of T cells in Graves' hyperthyroidism and ophthalmopathy. Using RNA transcripts as the source, TCR beta CDR3 regions were amplified. A set of HTBI primers served as the primers for a first-round RT-PCR of the TCR CDR3. TCRdb used MiXCR to reprocess the multiplex PCR reads, holding one entry per CDR3 protein. The top ten hold approximately 8.4% of the sample, which has fewer than 750,000 distinct CDR3 sequences, about half seen once. Specimen: peripheral blood or thyroid tissue (not recorded which). The receptors stem from a woman aged 18-29 years with Graves' hyperthyroidism.

The CDR3 DNA is TGCAGCGTTTGGGACAGCTATAACTATGGCTACACCTTC. As protein: CSVWDSYNYGYTF. The rearrangement joins TRBV29-1 to TRBJ1-2, with TRBD1 matching over 7 bases. The CDR3 runs to 13 residues. V lost 5 bases and J lost 1; bases outside the gene matches: 4. Germline-derived CDR1 and CDR2 are SQVTM and ANQGSEA.

This clonotype was detected only a few times. This sequence joins TRBV19 and TRBJ2-7; a weak D match, TRBD1 (5 bases). Looked up from germline, CDR1 is LNHDA and CDR2 is SQIVND (reference sequence). V lost 10 bases to trimming and J lost 3 bases, with 19 bases between them. The CDR3 totals 14 residues. The CDR3 here is CATISHRYLYEQYF. The CDR3 DNA sequence: TGTGCCACCATCTCTCACAGGTACCTCTACGAGCAGTACTTC. The full variable domain, rest sourced from reference TRBV19 and TRBJ2-7, is DGGITQSPKYLFRKEGQNVTLSCEQNLNHDAMYWYRQDPGQGLRLIYYSQIVNDFQKGDIAEGYSVSREKKESFPLTVTSAQKNPTAFYLCATISHRYLYEQYFGPGTRLTVT.

At least ten counts were recorded for this clonotype. V and J are TRBV4-1 and TRBJ1-2; TRBD1 aligns across 11 bases. Germline CDR1 and CDR2: MGHRA and YSYEKL. Unmatched junction bases numbered 6, after V lost 4 bases and J lost 8 bases. The CDR3 has 14 residues. Here the CDR3 reads CASSPPGQGGGYTF. As DNA, the CDR3 is TGCGCCAGCAGCCCTCCGGGACAGGGGGGGGGCTACACCTTC.

The table lists this clonotype with many counts. The chain uses TRBV20-1 and TRBJ2-7; TRBD2 aligns across 8 bases. This CDR3 is built from 14 residues. The V segment lost 0 bases and the J segment 3 bases; nucleotides outside the gene matches: 4. Germline V lookup: CDR1 DFQATT, CDR2 SNEGSKA (reference sequence). In DNA form, the CDR3 reads TGCAGTGCTAGAGATAGCGGGATCGGCTACGAGCAGTACTTC. Amino acid sequence: CSARDSGIGYEQYF.

At least ten counts were recorded for this clonotype. This chain joins TRBV7-9 and TRBJ2-7; TRBD2 might be the D (6 bases). The ends were cut back, 4 bases at V and 0 bases at J, with 13 bases in the middle. Germline V gives CDR1 SEHNR, CDR2 FQNEAQ (reference sequence). The CDR3 consists of 15 residues. CDR3: CASSSSPGLSYEQYF. DNA for the CDR3: TGTGCCAGCAGCTCTAGCCCGGGACTCTCCTACGAGCAGTACTTC. The complete variable domain, with remaining parts taken from reference TRBV7-9 and TRBJ2-7, reads DTGVSQNPRHKITKRGQNVTFRCDPISEHNRLYWYRQTLGQGPEFLTYFQNEAQLEKSRLLSDRFSAERPKGSFSTLEIQRTEQGDSAMYLCASSSSPGLSYEQYFGPGTRLTVT.

The chain couples TRBV19 to TRBJ2-7, with 10 bases fitting TRBD2. The germline gives CDR1 LNHDA, CDR2 SQIVND (reference sequence). The CDR3 extends over 15 amino acids. V lost 4 bases to trimming and J lost 3 bases; unmatched junction nucleotides: 6. The CDR3 loop is CASSRASGSFYEQYF. The CDR3 DNA sequence: TGTGCCAGTAGTAGGGCTAGCGGGAGTTTCTACGAGCAGTACTTC.

The V call is TRBV2, the J call TRBJ2-7; 11 bases align to TRBD1. With 6 bases clipped from V and 4 bases from J, the junction kept 11 bases outside the gene matches. The CDR3 is 16 residues long. Germline CDR1 is SNHLY and CDR2 is FYNNEI. The CDR3 nucleotides read TGTGCCAGCAGAGACATCACCGGGACAGGGGGTTACGAGCAGTACTTC. Its protein is CASRDITGTGGYEQYF.

In its sample, this clonotype was seen a few times. The rearrangement joins TRBV6-5 to TRBJ2-7; 7 bases line up with TRBD2. Germline assignment: CDR1 MNHEY and CDR2 SVGAGI. The CDR3 totals 15 residues. V lost 4 bases, J lost 1 base, and 7 bases stayed unmatched. CDR3 protein: CASSSTSKGSYEQYF. As DNA, the CDR3 is TGTGCCAGCAGTTCGACTAGCAAGGGATCCTACGAGCAGTACTTC.

V and J are TRBV19 and TRBJ2-7, with 13 bases aligning to TRBD2. This CDR3 is 15 amino acids long. CDR1 and CDR2 (germline): LNHDA, SQIVND (reference sequence). V lost 10 bases and J lost 5; bases outside the gene matches: 11. The CDR3 sequence: CATTGLAGEPNEQYF. Written as DNA, the CDR3 is TGTGCCACGACCGGACTAGCGGGAGAGCCCAACGAGCAGTACTTC.

About this clonotype: Possible read error: a much larger clone is one base away. V is TRBV12-3 or TRBV12-4 and J is TRBJ1-1; weak D call: TRBD1 (5 bases). The CDR3 consists of 13 residues. Trimming pared 5 bases from V and 10 bases from J, leaving 17 bases between. This CDR3 is CASSGPGGRGAFF. For the CDR3, the DNA is TGTGCCAGCAGTGGCCCGGGGGGACGGGGAGCTTTCTTT.

The table lists this clonotype with many counts. The chain links TRBV12-3 or TRBV12-4 to TRBJ1-1; 7 nucleotides line up with TRBD1. V was clipped by 6 bases and J by 0 bases; unmatched bases: 7. The CDR3 spans 15 residues. The CDR3 reads CASRIRTGMNTEAFF. The CDR3 DNA reads TGTGCCAGCAGGATTAGGACAGGAATGAACACTGAAGCTTTCTTT.

This clonotype occurred many times. The chain carries TRBV2 and TRBJ2-7; TRBD2 aligns across 8 bases. Germline V gene lookup returns CDR1 SNHLY and CDR2 FYNNEI. V lost 8 bases to trimming and J lost 4 bases; unmatched junction nucleotides: 10. CDR3 length: 14 amino acids. The CDR3 DNA is TGTGCCAGCGCTCGTGGGCTAGCGGGTTACGAGCAGTACTTC. It yields the protein CASARGLAGYEQYF.

There are many counts of this clonotype. The chain uses TRBV9 and TRBJ1-5; TRBD1 is a possible D gene (5 bases). This CDR3 comprises 14 residues. CDR1 is SGDLS and CDR2 is YYNGEE in the germline V gene. The germline V and J ends were trimmed by 0 bases and 7 bases, with 11 bases remaining between them. The CDR3: CASSVGGVAQPQHF. CDR3 bases: TGTGCCAGCAGCGTAGGGGGGGTTGCGCAGCCCCAGCATTTT.

This clonotype appeared a few times. CDR3 sequence reads: CASSYSTGTSGNTIYF. CDR3 bases: TGTGCCAGCAGTTACTCTACAGGGACCTCTGGAAACACCATATATTTT. The V and J genes are TRBV6-5 and TRBJ1-3, with a weak D call TRBD1 (6 bases). The CDR3 is 16 amino acids. V was cut by 0 bases and J by 0 bases, with 9 bases left in between. The germline gives CDR1 MNHEY, CDR2 SVGAGI.

The chain has TRBV29-1 and TRBJ1-2, with a tentative D call TRBD1 (5 bases). The germline gives CDR1 SQVTM, CDR2 ANQGSEA. The V end lost 7 bases, the J end lost 7 bases, and 13 bases lay between the germline ends. The CDR3 covers 11 residues. In DNA, the CDR3 is TGCAGCGCTCTAAGGGGTCTTGGCTACACCTTC. This translates into CSALRGLGYTF.

In the case of this clonotype: This may be a read error, as it is one base from a much larger clone. This chain links TRBV5-1 with TRBJ1-1; 8 bases are a match to TRBD1. The CDR3 totals 17 residues. Looked up from germline, CDR1 is SGHRS and CDR2 is YFSETQ. CDR3 region: CASSLVGTGRMNTEASF. For the CDR3, the DNA is TGCGCCAGCAGCTTGGTTGGGACAGGCAGGATGAACACTGAAGCTTCCTTT.

This clonotype was counted between two and nine times. V gene TRBV12-3 or TRBV12-4 combines with J gene TRBJ1-1; D is unclear. The CDR3 is 12 amino acids. The germline V and J ends were trimmed by 11 bases and 3 bases, with 13 bases remaining between them. The CDR3 loop reads CAQQHMDTEAFF. The CDR3 region has the DNA TGTGCCCAGCAGCACATGGACACTGAAGCTTTCTTT.

This clonotype has ten or more counts. The chain carries TRBV7-9 and TRBJ1-2, with TRBD1 matching over 10 bases. Germline V gene data show CDR1 as SEHNR and CDR2 as FQNEAQ (reference sequence). This CDR3 spans 15 amino acids. The V gene end was trimmed by 5 bases and the J gene end by 7 bases; junction bases not matched to a gene: 10. The CDR3 loop is CASSGLLDRGSGYTF. In DNA, the CDR3 is TGTGCCAGCAGCGGGCTGTTGGACAGGGGGTCTGGCTACACCTTC.

A word on this clonotype: Given a much more abundant clone one base away, this may be a read error. The chain joins TRBV6-5 to TRBJ1-1; D gene uncertain. Germline V gives CDR1 MNHEY, CDR2 SVGAGI. CDR3 length: 13 amino acids. The CDR3 loop reads CASKYLENTGAFF. The DNA of the CDR3 is TGTGCCAGCAAATATTTGGAGAACACTGGAGCTTTCTTT.

This clonotype was detected ten times or more. The J gene is TRBJ1-4, the V gene TRBV2; no definite D call. Germline V gene lookup returns CDR1 SNHLY and CDR2 FYNNEI. The V and J ends lost 7 bases and 2 bases respectively, with 11 bases between them. The CDR3 has 14 residues. CDR3 sequence: CASKSETTNEKLFF. The CDR3, as DNA: TGTGCCAGCAAATCAGAAACGACTAATGAAAAACTGTTTTTT. Based on the CDR3 plus reference TRBV2 and TRBJ1-4, the full variable domain is EPEVTQTPSHQVTQMGQEVILRCVPISNHLYFYWYRQILGQKVEFLVSFYNNEISEKSEIFDDQFSVERPDGSNFTLKIRSTKLEDSAMYFCASKSETTNEKLFFGSGTQLSVL.

This clonotype was seen a handful of times. The V call is TRBV15, the J call TRBJ2-1; the D gene is possibly TRBD2 (6 bases). The CDR3 contains 16 residues. The V and J ends lost 7 bases and 5 bases respectively, with 21 bases between them. Germline CDR1 is LNHNV and CDR2 is YYDKDF (reference sequence). The CDR3 region has the DNA TGTGCCACCACCCGTCTTGGGGACTTGACGAACAATGAGCAGTTCTTC. The encoded protein is CATTRLGDLTNNEQFF.